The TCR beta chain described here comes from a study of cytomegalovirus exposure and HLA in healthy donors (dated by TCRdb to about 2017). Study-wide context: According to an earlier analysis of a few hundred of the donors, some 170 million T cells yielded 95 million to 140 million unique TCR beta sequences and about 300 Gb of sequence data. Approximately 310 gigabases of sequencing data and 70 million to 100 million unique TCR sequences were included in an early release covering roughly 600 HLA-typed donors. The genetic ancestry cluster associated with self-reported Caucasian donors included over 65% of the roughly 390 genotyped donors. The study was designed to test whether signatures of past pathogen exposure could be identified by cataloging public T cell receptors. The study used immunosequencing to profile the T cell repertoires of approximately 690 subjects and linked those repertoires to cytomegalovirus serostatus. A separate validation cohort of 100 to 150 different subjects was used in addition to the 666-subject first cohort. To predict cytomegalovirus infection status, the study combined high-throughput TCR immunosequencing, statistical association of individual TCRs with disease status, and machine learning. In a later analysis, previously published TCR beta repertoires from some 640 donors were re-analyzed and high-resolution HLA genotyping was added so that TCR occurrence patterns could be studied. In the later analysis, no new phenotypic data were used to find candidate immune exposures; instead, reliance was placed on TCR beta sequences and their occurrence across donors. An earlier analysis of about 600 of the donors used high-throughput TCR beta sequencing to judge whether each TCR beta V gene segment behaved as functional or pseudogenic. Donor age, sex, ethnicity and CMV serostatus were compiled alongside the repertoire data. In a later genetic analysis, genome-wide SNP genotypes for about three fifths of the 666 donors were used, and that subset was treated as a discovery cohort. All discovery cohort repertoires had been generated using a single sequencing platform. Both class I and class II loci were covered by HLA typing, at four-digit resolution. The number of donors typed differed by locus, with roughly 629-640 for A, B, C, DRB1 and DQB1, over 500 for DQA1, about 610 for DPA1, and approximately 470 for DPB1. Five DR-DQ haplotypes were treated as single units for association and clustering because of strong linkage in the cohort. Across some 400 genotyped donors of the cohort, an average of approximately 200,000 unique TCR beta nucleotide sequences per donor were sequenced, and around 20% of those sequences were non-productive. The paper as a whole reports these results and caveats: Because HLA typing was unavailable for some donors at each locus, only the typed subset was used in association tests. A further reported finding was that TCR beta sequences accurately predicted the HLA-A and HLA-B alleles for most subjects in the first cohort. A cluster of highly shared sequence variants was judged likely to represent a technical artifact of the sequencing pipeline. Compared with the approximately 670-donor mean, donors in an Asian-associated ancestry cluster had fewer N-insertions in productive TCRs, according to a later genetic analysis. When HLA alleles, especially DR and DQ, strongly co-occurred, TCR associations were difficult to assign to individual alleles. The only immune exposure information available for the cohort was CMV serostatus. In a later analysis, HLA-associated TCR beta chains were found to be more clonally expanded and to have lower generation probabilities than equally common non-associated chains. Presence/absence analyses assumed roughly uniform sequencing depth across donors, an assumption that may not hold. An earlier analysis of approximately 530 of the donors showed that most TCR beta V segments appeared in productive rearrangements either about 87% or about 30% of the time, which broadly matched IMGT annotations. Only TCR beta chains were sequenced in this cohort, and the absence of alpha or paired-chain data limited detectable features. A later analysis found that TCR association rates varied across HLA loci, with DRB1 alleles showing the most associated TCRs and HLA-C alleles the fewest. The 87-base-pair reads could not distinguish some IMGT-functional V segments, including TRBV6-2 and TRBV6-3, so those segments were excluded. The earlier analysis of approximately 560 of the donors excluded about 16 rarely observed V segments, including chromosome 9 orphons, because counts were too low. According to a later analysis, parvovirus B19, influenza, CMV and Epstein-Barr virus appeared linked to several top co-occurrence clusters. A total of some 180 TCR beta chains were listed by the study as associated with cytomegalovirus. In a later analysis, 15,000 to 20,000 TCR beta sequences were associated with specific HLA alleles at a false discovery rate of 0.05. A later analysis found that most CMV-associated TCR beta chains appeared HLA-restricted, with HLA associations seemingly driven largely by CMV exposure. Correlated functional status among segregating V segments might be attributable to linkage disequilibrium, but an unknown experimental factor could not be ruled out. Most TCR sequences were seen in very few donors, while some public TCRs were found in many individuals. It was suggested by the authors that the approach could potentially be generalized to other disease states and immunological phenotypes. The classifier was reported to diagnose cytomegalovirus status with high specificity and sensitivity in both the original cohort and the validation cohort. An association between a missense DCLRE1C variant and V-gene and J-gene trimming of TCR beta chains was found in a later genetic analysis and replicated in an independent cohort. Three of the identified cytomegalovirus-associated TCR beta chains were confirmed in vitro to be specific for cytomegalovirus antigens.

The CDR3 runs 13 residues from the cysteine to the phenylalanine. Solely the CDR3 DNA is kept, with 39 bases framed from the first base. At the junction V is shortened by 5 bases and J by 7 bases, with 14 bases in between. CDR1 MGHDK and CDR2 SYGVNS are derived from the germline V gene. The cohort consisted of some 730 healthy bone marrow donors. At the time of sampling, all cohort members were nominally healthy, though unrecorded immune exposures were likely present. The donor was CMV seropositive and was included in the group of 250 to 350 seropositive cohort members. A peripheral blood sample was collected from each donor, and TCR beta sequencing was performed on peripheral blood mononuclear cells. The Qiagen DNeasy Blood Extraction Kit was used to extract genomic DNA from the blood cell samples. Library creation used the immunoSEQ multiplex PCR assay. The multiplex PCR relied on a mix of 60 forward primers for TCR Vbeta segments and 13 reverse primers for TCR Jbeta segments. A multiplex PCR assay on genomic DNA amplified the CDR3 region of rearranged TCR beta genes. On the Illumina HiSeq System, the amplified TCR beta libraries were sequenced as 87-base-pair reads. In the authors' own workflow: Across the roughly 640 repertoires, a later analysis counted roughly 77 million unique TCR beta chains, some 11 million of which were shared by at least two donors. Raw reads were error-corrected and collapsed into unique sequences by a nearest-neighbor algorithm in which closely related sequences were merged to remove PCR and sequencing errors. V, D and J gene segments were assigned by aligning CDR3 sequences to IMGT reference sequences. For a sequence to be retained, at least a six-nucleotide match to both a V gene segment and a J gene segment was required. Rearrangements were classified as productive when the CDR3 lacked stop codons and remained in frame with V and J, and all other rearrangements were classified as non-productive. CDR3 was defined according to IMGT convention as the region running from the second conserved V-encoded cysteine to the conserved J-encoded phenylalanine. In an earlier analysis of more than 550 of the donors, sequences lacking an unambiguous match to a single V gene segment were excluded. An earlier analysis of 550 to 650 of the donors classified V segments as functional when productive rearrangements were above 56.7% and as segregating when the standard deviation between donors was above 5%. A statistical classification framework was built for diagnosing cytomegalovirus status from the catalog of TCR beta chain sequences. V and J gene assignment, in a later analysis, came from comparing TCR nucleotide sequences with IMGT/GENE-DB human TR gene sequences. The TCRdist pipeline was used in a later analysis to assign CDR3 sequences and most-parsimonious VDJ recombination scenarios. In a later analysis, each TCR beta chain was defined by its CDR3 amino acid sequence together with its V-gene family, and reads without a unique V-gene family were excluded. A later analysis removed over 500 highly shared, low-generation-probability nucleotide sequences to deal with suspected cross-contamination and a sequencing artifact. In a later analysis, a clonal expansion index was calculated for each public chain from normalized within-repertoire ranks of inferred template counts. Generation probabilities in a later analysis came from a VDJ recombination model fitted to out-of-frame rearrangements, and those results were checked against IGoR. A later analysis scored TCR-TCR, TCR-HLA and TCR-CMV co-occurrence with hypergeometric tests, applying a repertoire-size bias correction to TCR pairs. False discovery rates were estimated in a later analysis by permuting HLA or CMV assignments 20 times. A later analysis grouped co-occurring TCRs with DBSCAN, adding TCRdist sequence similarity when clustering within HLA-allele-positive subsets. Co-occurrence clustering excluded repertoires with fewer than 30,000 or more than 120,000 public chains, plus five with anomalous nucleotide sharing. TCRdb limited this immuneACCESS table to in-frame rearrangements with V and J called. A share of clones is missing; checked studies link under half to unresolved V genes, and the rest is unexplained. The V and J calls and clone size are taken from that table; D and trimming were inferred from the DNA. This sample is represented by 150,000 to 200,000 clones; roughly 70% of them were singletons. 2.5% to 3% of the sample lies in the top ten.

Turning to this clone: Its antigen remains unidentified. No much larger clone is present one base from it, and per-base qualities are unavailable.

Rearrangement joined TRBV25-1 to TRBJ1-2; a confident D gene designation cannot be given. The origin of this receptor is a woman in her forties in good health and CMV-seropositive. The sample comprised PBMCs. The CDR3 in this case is CASSRQDYGGYTF. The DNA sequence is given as TGTGCCAGCAGTCGGCAGGACTACGGTGGCTACACCTTC.